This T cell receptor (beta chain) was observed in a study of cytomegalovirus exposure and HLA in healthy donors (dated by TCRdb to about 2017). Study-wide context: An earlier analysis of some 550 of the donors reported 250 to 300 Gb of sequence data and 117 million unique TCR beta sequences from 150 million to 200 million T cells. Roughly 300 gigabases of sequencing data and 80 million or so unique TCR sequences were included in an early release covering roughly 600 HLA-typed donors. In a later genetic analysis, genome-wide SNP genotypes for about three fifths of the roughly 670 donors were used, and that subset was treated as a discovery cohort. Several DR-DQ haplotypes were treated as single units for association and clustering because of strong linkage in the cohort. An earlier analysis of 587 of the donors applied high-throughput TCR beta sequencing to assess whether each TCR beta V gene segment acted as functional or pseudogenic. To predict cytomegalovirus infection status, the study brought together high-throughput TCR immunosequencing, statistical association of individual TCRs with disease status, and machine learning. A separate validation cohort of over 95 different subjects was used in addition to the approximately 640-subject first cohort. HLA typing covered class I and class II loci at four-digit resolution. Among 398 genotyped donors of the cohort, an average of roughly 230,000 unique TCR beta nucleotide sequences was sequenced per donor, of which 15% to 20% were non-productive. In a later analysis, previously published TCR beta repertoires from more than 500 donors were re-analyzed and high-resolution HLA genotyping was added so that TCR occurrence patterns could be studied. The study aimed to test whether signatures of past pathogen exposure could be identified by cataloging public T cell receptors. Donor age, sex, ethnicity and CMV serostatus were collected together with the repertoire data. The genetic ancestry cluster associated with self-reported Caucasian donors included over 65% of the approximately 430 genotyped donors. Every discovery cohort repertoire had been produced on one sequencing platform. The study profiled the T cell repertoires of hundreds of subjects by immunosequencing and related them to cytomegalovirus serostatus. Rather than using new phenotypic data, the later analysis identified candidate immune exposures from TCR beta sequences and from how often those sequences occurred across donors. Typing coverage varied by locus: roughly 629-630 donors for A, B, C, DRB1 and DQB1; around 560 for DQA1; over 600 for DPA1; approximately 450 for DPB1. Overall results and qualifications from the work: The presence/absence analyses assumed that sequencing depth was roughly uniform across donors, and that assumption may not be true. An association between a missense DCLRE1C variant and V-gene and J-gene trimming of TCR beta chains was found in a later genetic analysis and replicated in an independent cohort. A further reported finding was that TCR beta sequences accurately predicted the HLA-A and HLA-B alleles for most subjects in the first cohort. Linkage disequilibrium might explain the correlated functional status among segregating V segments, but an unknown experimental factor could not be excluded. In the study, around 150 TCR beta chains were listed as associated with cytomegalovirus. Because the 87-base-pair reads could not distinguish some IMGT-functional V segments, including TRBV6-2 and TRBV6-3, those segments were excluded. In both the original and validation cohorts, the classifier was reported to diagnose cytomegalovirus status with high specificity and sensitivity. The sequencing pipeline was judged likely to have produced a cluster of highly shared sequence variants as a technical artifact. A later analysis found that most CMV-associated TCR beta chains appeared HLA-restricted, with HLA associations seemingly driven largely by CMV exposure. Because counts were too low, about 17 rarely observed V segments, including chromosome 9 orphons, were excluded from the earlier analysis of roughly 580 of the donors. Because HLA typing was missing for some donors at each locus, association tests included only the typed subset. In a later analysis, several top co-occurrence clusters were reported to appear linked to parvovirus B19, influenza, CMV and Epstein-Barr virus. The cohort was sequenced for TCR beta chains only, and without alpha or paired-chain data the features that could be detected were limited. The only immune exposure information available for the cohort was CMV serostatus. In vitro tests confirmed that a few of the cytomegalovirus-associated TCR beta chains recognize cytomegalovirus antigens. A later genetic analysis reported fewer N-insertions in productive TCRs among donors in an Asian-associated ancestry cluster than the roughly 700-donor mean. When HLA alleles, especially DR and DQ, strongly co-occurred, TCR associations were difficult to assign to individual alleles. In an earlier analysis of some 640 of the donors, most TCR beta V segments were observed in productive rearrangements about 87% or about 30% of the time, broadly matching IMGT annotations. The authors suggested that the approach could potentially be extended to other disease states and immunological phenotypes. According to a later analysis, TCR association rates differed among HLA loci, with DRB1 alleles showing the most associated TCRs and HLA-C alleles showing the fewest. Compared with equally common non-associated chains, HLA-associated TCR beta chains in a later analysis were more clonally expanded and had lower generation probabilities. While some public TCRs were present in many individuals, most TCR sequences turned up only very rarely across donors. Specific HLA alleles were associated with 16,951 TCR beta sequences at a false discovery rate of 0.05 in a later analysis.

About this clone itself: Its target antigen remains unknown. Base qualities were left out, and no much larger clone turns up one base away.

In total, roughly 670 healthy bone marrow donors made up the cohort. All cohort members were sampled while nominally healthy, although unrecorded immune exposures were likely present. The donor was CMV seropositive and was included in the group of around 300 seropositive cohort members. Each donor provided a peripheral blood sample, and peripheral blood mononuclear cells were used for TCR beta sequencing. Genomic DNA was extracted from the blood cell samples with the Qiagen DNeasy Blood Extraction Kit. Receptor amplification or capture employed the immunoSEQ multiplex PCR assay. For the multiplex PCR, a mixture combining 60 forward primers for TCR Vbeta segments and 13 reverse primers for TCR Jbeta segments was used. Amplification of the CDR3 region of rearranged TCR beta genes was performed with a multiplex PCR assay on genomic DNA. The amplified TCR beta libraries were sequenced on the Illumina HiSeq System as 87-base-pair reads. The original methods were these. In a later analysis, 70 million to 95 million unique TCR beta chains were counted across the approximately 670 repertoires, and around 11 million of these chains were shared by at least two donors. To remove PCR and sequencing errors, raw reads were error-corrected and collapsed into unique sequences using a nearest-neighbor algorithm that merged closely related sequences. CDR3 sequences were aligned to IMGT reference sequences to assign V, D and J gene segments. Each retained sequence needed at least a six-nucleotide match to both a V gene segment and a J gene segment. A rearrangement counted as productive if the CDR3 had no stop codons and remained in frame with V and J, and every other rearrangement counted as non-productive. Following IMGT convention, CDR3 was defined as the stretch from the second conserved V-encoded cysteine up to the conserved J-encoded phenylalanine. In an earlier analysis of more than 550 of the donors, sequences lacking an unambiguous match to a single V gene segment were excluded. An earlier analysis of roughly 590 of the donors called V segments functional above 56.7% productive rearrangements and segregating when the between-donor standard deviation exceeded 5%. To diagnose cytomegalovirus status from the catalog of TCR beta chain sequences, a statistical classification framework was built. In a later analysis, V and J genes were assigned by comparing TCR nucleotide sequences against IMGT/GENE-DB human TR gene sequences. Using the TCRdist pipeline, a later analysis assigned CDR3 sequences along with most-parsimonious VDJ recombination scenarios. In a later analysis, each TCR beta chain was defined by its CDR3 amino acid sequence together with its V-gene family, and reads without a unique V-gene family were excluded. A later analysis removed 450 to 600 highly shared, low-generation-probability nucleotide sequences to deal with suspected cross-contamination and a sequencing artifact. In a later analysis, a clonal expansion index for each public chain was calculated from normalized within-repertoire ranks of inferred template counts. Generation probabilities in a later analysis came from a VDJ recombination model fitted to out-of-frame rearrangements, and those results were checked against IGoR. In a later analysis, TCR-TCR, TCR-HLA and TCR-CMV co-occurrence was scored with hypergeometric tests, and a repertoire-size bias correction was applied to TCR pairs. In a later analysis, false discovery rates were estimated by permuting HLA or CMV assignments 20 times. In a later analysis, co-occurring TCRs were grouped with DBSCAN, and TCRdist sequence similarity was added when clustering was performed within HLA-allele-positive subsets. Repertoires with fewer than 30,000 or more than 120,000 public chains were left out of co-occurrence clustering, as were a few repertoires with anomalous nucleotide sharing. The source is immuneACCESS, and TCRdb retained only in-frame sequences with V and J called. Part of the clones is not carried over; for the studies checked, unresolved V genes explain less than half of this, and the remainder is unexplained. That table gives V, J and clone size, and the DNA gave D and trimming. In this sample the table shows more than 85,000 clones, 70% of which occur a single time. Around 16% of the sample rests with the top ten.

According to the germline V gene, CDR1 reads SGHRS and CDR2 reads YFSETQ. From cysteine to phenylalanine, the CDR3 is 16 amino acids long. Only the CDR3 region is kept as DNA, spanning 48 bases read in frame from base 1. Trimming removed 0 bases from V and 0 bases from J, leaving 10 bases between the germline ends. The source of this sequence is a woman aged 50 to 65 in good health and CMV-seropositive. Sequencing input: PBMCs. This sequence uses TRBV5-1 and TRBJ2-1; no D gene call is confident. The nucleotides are TGCGCCAGCAGCTTGGATCTAGATTCCTCCTACAATGAGCAGTTCTTC. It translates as CASSLDLDSSYNEQFF.